The 26 T cell receptor beta chains reported below all come from one sample, sequenced in a study of CD8 T cells in ankylosing spondylitis. TCRdb independently ran MiXCR on the 5' RACE reads; one entry per CDR3 protein. The sample includes about 69,000 distinct CDR3 sequences, roughly 5.3% of them seen just once. The sample was blood, either unsorted or a sorted T cell fraction (not recorded which). The receptor set was obtained from a male donor with ankylosing spondylitis or in good health (not recorded which).

This chain connects TRBV7-6 to TRBJ2-3; 9 positions agree with TRBD1. The germline V gene has CDR1 SGHVS and CDR2 FNYEAQ. This CDR3 is built from 14 residues. After removal of 5 bases from V and 4 bases from J, the junction contained 4 bases not matched to a gene. CDR3 coding DNA: TGTGCCAGCAGCATAAGACAGGGGGCAGATACGCAGTATTTT. Protein: CASSIRQGADTQYF. The whole variable domain, remainder taken from reference TRBV7-6 and TRBJ2-3, is GAGVSQSPRYKVTKRGQDVALRCDPISGHVSLYWYRQALGQGPEFLTYFNYEAQQDKSGLPNDRFSAERPEGSISTLTIQRTEQRDSAMYRCASSIRQGADTQYFGPGTRLTVL.

This clonotype was seen at least ten times. V gene TRBV7-8 combines with J gene TRBJ1-5, with D perhaps TRBD1 (6 bases). Per the germline V gene, CDR1 is SGHVS and CDR2 is FQNEAQ. CDR3 length: 15 residues. Between the trimmed V and J ends, which lost 5 bases and 4 bases, there was a span of 15 bases. CDR3 bases: TGTGCCAGCAGCCCCATACAGGGTAATAATCAGCCCCAGCATTTT. It translates to CASSPIQGNNQPQHF.

This clonotype was detected many times. This rearrangement joins TRBV28 to TRBJ1-4; no reliable D call. The CDR3 loop spans 11 amino acids. The V and J ends lost 7 bases and 6 bases respectively, with 6 bases between them. The germline V gene encodes CDR1 MDHEN and CDR2 SYDVKM. In DNA form, the CDR3 reads TGTGCCAGCACGGGAGATGAAAAACTGTTTTTT. It is translated as CASTGDEKLFF.

This clonotype occurred many times. As DNA, the CDR3 is TGCAGCGTGATGGAAGTTGAAGCTTTCTTT. Amino acids: CSVMEVEAFF. V gene TRBV29-1 combines with J gene TRBJ1-1; D uncertain. V shed 6 bases and J shed 7 bases, with 9 bases lying between them. The CDR3 is 10 residues long. CDR1 is SQVTM, CDR2 ANQGSEA, per germline.

This clonotype was observed many times. The rearrangement links TRBV10-2 to TRBJ2-5; no reliable D call. The V end lost 6 bases, the J end lost 5 bases, and 10 bases lay between the germline ends. This CDR3 is built from 12 residues. Per germline, CDR1 WSHSY and CDR2 SAAADI. CDR3 protein: CASRNLGETQYF. The CDR3 nucleotides are TGCGCCAGCAGAAACCTGGGGGAGACCCAGTACTTC.

This clonotype was observed at least ten times. The chain recombines TRBV20-1 with TRBJ2-5; D unresolved. Trimming stripped 2 bases from V and 2 bases from J, with 12 bases between. The V gene's germline CDR1 is DFQATT and CDR2 SNEGSKA (reference sequence). The CDR3 has 14 residues. The CDR3 region is CSARKTFIQETQYF. CDR3 bases: TGCAGTGCTAGAAAGACTTTCATTCAAGAGACCCAGTACTTC.

This clonotype was recorded many times. The rearrangement uses TRBV20-1 and TRBJ2-1, with a possible D match to TRBD2 (5 bases). Germline CDR1 DFQATT, CDR2 SNEGSKA (reference sequence). The V end lost 3 bases, the J end lost 3 bases, and 15 bases lay between the germline ends. The CDR3 length is 15 residues. CDR3 residues: CSARDSIAGYNEQFF. In nucleotides, the CDR3 is TGCAGTGCTAGGGACTCTATCGCGGGCTACAATGAGCAGTTCTTC.

This clonotype occurred a few times. The genes are TRBV6-5 and TRBJ2-3; D is unclear. V shed 2 bases and J shed 2 bases, with 8 bases lying between them. Germline V gene lookup returns CDR1 MNHEY and CDR2 SVGAGI. The CDR3 is 14 amino acids. Written as DNA, the CDR3 is TGTGCCAGCAGTTACGGCAGGTTCACAGATACGCAGTATTTT. This translates into CASSYGRFTDTQYF.

Many counts were recorded for this clonotype. The chain combines TRBV20-1 with TRBJ2-1; D may be TRBD2 (7 bases). CDR3 size: 14 residues. Germline V lookup: CDR1 DFQATT, CDR2 SNEGSKA (reference sequence). The V gene lost 3 bases and the J gene lost 4 bases, with 13 bases spanning the gap. The DNA of the CDR3 is TGCAGTGCTAGTGACGGGGGGCGATACAATGAGCAGTTCTTC. This codes for CSASDGGRYNEQFF.

This clonotype has a count of ten or more. The chain is built from TRBV6-5 and TRBJ2-1; 9 positions match TRBD2. The CDR3 consists of 16 residues. Trimming at V came to 2 bases and at J to 7 bases, leaving 9 bases not matched to a gene. Germline values: CDR1 MNHEY, CDR2 SVGAGI. Here the CDR3 reads CASSYGLSGGSNEQFF. The CDR3, as DNA: TGTGCCAGCAGTTACGGACTAAGCGGGGGGTCGAATGAGCAGTTCTTC.

This clonotype was seen more than once but under ten times. The chain couples TRBV5-1 to TRBJ1-2; 10 bases are a match to TRBD1. CDR1 is SGHRS, CDR2 YFSETQ, per germline. This CDR3 has 16 residues. V trimming: 0 bases; J trimming: 6 bases; junction bases outside the gene matches: 8. The CDR3 sequence is CASSLEVRQGANGYTF. The CDR3 coding sequence is TGCGCCAGCAGCTTGGAGGTCCGACAGGGGGCAAATGGCTACACCTTC.

This clonotype appeared many times. The rearrangement uses TRBV5-1 and TRBJ2-1; D is undetermined. CDR3 length: 18 residues. CDR1 is SGHRS, CDR2 YFSETQ, per germline. V lost 0 bases and J lost 0, with 16 bases in between. The CDR3 loop reads CASSLASVRVNSYNEQFF. As DNA, the CDR3 is TGCGCCAGCAGCTTGGCCTCGGTTAGGGTTAACTCCTACAATGAGCAGTTCTTC.

At least ten counts were recorded for this clonotype. As DNA, the CDR3 is TGTGCCACCGTCGGCGGGGTACGACCAACTAATGAAAAACTGTTTTTT. Encoded protein: CATVGGVRPTNEKLFF. The gene calls are TRBV6-1 and TRBJ1-4; D ambiguous. The CDR3 runs 16 residues. The germline V gene encodes CDR1 MNHNS and CDR2 SASEGT. Trimming cost V 10 bases and J 0 bases, with 18 bases left between them.

This clonotype occurred many times. The chain uses TRBV27 and TRBJ1-6; possible D gene TRBD1, 5 bases. The ends were cut back, 3 bases at V and 1 base at J, with 13 bases in the middle. Germline assignment: CDR1 MNHEY and CDR2 SMNVEV (reference sequence). The CDR3 sequence is 17 residues long. The CDR3 DNA reads as TGTGCCAGCAGTTTTGCCCGGGGGGGGTCCTATAATTCACCCCTCCACTTT. Translated, it gives CASSFARGGSYNSPLHF.

In its sample, this clonotype was seen many times. V and J are TRBV10-3 and TRBJ2-5; 13 bases fit TRBD2. The CDR3 sequence is 17 residues long. After removal of 4 bases from V and 2 bases from J, the junction contained 7 bases not matched to a gene. In germline, CDR1 is ENHRY, CDR2 SYGVKD. In DNA, the CDR3 is TGTGCCATCAGTGGAGAACTAGCGGGGGGGCCTCAAGAGACCCAGTACTTC. Protein product: CAISGELAGGPQETQYF.

Many counts were recorded for this clonotype. J is TRBJ2-1 and V is TRBV12-3 or TRBV12-4, with a weak D call TRBD2 (5 bases). Trimming pared 6 bases from V and 3 bases from J, leaving 9 bases between. The CDR3 is made up of 13 amino acids. The CDR3 spells CASRLRGYNEQFF. The CDR3 bases are TGTGCCAGCAGGCTCCGGGGCTACAATGAGCAGTTCTTC.

This clonotype was found many times. The chain carries TRBV6-2 or TRBV6-3 and TRBJ2-7, with D possibly TRBD1 on 5 matching bases. The V gene's germline CDR1 is MNHEY and CDR2 SVGEGT. V lost 6 bases to trimming and J lost 4 bases, with 13 bases between them. The CDR3 length is 13 residues. CDR3 bases: TGTGCCAGCAGATTCGGACACCCTTACGAGCAGTACTTC. Its translation is CASRFGHPYEQYF.

This clonotype was seen ten or more times. This rearrangement joins TRBV15 to TRBJ1-5; D is perhaps TRBD1 (5 bases). Trimming took 2 bases from V and 4 from J, leaving 6 bases between them. The CDR3 has 13 residues. The germline V gene has CDR1 LNHNV and CDR2 YYDKDF (reference sequence). Here the CDR3 reads CATSRSGNQPQHF. DNA for the CDR3: TGTGCCACCAGCAGATCAGGGAATCAGCCCCAGCATTTT.

This clonotype appeared many times. This chain uses TRBV2 with TRBJ2-7; TRBD1 aligns across 10 bases. Trimming removed 4 bases from V and 2 bases from J; junction bases left unmatched: 5. This CDR3 has 15 amino acids. Germline loops: CDR1 SNHLY, CDR2 FYNNEI. As DNA, the CDR3 is TGTGCCAGCAGTGGCGAAGACAGGGGGCCCTACGAGCAGTACTTC. This gives the protein CASSGEDRGPYEQYF. Full variable domain (missing parts from reference TRBV2 and TRBJ2-7): EPEVTQTPSHQVTQMGQEVILRCVPISNHLYFYWYRQILGQKVEFLVSFYNNEISEKSEIFDDQFSVERPDGSNFTLKIRSTKLEDSAMYFCASSGEDRGPYEQYFGPGTRLTVT.

This clonotype occurred many times. The rearrangement joins TRBV6-5 to TRBJ1-6; 8 bases align to TRBD1. This CDR3 contains 14 residues. The germline gives CDR1 MNHEY, CDR2 SVGAGI. Trimming removed 4 bases from V and 7 bases from J; junction bases left unmatched: 3. In DNA, the CDR3 is TGTGCCAGCAGTTTCCGACAGGGGAATTCACCCCTCCACTTT. Its translation: CASSFRQGNSPLHF.

This chain connects TRBV5-1 to TRBJ1-1; D remains unclear. Germline loops: CDR1 SGHRS, CDR2 YFSETQ. The CDR3 is 12 amino acids. Between the trimmed V and J ends, which lost 4 bases and 2 bases, there was a span of 6 bases. For the CDR3, the DNA is TGCGCCAGCAGCGCGCTTAACACTGAAGCTTTCTTT. Its translation is CASSALNTEAFF.

Ten or more counts support this clonotype. V usage is TRBV5-1 and J usage is TRBJ2-3, with D perhaps TRBD1 (5 bases). V lost 1 base, J lost 4 bases, and 10 bases lay in between. The germline V gene has CDR1 SGHRS and CDR2 YFSETQ. CDR3 length: 14 residues. The CDR3 spells CASSLQGSADTQYF. The CDR3 bases are TGCGCCAGCAGCTTGCAGGGATCAGCAGATACGCAGTATTTT.

The chain couples TRBV20-1 to TRBJ2-1; possible D gene TRBD1, 6 bases. Germline V gene data show CDR1 as DFQATT and CDR2 as SNEGSKA (reference sequence). CDR3 length: 12 residues. Trimming removed 3 bases from V and 10 bases from J, with 13 bases in between. The CDR3 sequence is CSARAARGEQFF. CDR3 bases: TGCAGTGCTAGGGCCGCTAGGGGGGAGCAGTTCTTC.

This clonotype has a count of ten or more. The chain has TRBV28 and TRBJ2-3; 7 bases are a match to TRBD1. The CDR3 extends over 14 amino acids. The germline gives CDR1 MDHEN, CDR2 SYDVKM. Germline trimming cut 6 bases from V and 7 bases from J; bases unmatched to any gene: 10. The DNA for the CDR3 is TGTGCCAGCAGCGGACAGGCCTCGGGATATACGCAGTATTTT. Its protein is CASSGQASGYTQYF.

This clonotype was detected many times. This sequence joins TRBV29-1 and TRBJ2-7; tentative D call: TRBD1 (6 bases). Trimming cost V 1 base and J 6 bases, with 13 bases left between them. The germline V gene has CDR1 SQVTM and CDR2 ANQGSEA. The CDR3 runs 13 residues. The CDR3 bases are TGCAGCGTTGAAGGGCCCAGGGGAGCCGAGCAGTACTTC. This translates into CSVEGPRGAEQYF.

This clonotype was counted at least ten times. The chain couples TRBV2 to TRBJ2-1; D unresolved. From germline, CDR1 is SNHLY and CDR2 FYNNEI. The CDR3 runs 15 residues. The V end was cut by 2 bases, the J end by 0 bases, with 8 bases between. The CDR3 here is CASSETASSYNEQFF. As DNA, the CDR3 is TGTGCCAGCAGTGAAACAGCAAGCTCCTACAATGAGCAGTTCTTC.